This T cell receptor beta chain was profiled in a study of regulatory T cells in long-lasting Graves disease. About the research overall: More than 5 years of antithyroid drugs with positive TSH receptor antibodies defined persistent Graves' disease.

Germline V lookup: CDR1 GTSNPN, CDR2 SVGIG (reference sequence). With 1 base removed from V and 5 bases from J, the gap between germline ends came to 17 bases. The CDR3 length is 15 residues. The time point: persistent/refractory GD, antithyroid drugs over 5 years with positive TRAb. Generation of the TCR library employed RNA extracted from PBMCs. Building the TCR beta libraries relied on iRepertoire HTBI primers, and CDR3 regions underwent Arm-PCR. TCRdb re-derived calls from the multiplex PCR reads in MiXCR, one entry per CDR3 protein. The table lists roughly 470,000 distinct CDR3 sequences, around 21% of them singletons.

The genes are TRBV30 and TRBJ2-5; a weak D match, TRBD1 (5 bases). This receptor was obtained from a female donor with Graves disease. The sequenced sample was peripheral blood mononuclear cells (PBMCs), obtained when the disease was refractory, from a patient treated with antithyroid drugs. The DNA of the CDR3 is TGTGCCTGGAGTGACCCCGCGCGGAAGGGGGAGACCCAGTACTTC. Its protein is CAWSDPARKGETQYF.